This TCR beta chain was captured by sequencing in a study of blood T cell repertoires in COVID-19. Study at large: Researchers got acute and convalescent COVID-19 samples from the United States, Italy and Spain.

Generated by immunoSEQ multiplex PCR, the TCRdb table keeps only in-frame clones and is missing some. The sample comprises around 50,000 clones, 60% to 80% of which are singletons, and under 6.5% rests with the top ten. The CDR3 loop spans 16 amino acids. Trimming took 0 bases from V and 0 from J; bases not matched to a gene: 4. Germline values: CDR1 LGHDT, CDR2 YNNKEL (reference sequence). V gene TRBV3-1 (or the pseudogene TRBV3-2) combines with J gene TRBJ2-7; 8 bases map to TRBD1. The origin of this receptor is a woman aged 50 to 65 with acute COVID-19. The specimen sequenced was PBMCs or T cells enriched from blood (not recorded which). The CDR3 here is CASSQEEGTGSYEQYF. For the CDR3, the DNA is TGTGCCAGCAGCCAAGAAGAGGGGACAGGCTCCTACGAGCAGTACTTC.